This passage covers 27 T cell receptor beta chains from one sample sequenced in a study of blood T cell repertoires in COVID-19. Generated by immunoSEQ multiplex PCR, the TCRdb table keeps only in-frame clones and is missing some. This sample has tens of thousands of clones; 86% occur once, and the top ten carry 27%. The material sequenced was peripheral blood. Source of these receptors: a man aged 50 or older with active or convalescent COVID-19.

V and J are TRBV25-1 and TRBJ1-3; 7 bases align to TRBD1. This CDR3 is built from 14 residues. V lost 4 bases to trimming and J lost 2 bases; unmatched junction nucleotides: 2. CDR1 is MGHDK, CDR2 SYGVNS, per germline. The CDR3 is CASSGTGAGNTIYF. CDR3 sequence (DNA): TGTGCCAGCAGTGGGACAGGCGCTGGAAACACCATATATTTT.

This sequence joins TRBV3-1 (or the pseudogene TRBV3-2) and TRBJ2-2; no definite D call. In germline, CDR1 is LGHDT, CDR2 YNNKEL (reference sequence). Trimming stripped 0 bases from V and 3 bases from J, with 8 bases between. The CDR3 consists of 15 residues. The CDR3 protein is CASSQDSTHTGELFF. Written as DNA, the CDR3 is TGTGCCAGCAGCCAAGATTCCACACACACCGGGGAGCTGTTTTTT.

The rearrangement links TRBV5-1 to TRBJ1-6; D might be TRBD1 (5 bases). The CDR3 runs 14 residues. The germline V gene has CDR1 SGHRS and CDR2 YFSETQ. V shed 2 bases and J shed 8 bases, with 11 bases lying between them. The CDR3 sequence is CASSFSGEDSPLHF. CDR3 DNA sequence: TGCGCCAGCAGCTTTTCGGGGGAGGATTCACCCCTCCACTTT.

The genes are TRBV24-1 and TRBJ2-5, with a tentative D call TRBD1 (5 bases). This CDR3 has 14 amino acids. Germline V gene lookup returns CDR1 KGHDR and CDR2 SFDVKD. Trimming took off 5 bases at V and 2 bases at J, with 11 bases between the two ends. The DNA for the CDR3 is TGTGCCACCAGTGGGGCAGGGTGGCAAGAGACCCAGTACTTC. Translating gives CATSGAGWQETQYF.

The V and J genes are TRBV6-5 and TRBJ2-5; a possible D gene is TRBD1 (5 bases). The CDR3 covers 14 residues. Germline V gene sequence: CDR1 MNHEY, CDR2 SVGAGI. Trimming pared 3 bases from V and 2 bases from J, leaving 10 bases between. CDR3 in DNA: TGTGCCAGCAGTTATGCAGGGTATCAAGAGACCCAGTACTTC. As protein: CASSYAGYQETQYF.

A single count supports this clone. V and J are TRBV5-1 and TRBJ2-7; 9 nucleotides align to TRBD2. With 0 bases clipped from V and 3 bases from J, the junction kept 4 bases outside the gene matches. Germline V gene sequence: CDR1 SGHRS, CDR2 YFSETQ. There are 15 residues in the CDR3. CDR3 loop: CASSLGREGVYEQYF. As DNA, the CDR3 is TGCGCCAGCAGCTTGGGGCGGGAGGGGGTCTACGAGCAGTACTTC.

V is TRBV5-6 and J is TRBJ1-1, with a possible D match to TRBD1 (6 bases). This CDR3 region has 14 residues. Germline V gene data show CDR1 as SGHDT and CDR2 as YYEEEE. Trimming took off 0 bases at V and 4 bases at J, with 10 bases between the two ends. The CDR3 coding sequence is TGTGCCAGCAGCTTGGGGAAAGGGGGCACTGAAGCTTTCTTT. Its protein is CASSLGKGGTEAFF.

The chain is built from TRBV4-1 and TRBJ1-1, with D hard to call. Trimming stripped 4 bases from V and 1 base from J, with 10 bases between. Germline V lookup: CDR1 MGHRA, CDR2 YSYEKL. This CDR3 is built from 14 residues. The chain's CDR3 is CASSRNHGNTEAFF. The DNA of the CDR3 is TGCGCCAGCAGCCGAAACCACGGGAACACTGAAGCTTTCTTT.

This sequence joins TRBV6-5 and TRBJ2-3; TRBD2 aligns across 13 bases. CDR1 MNHEY and CDR2 SVGAGI come from the germline V gene. The CDR3 loop spans 15 amino acids. Germline trimming cut 6 bases from V and 3 bases from J; bases unmatched to any gene: 3. CDR3 in DNA: TGTGCCAGCAGAATGACTAGCGGGGGGACAGATACGCAGTATTTT. Translating it yields CASRMTSGGTDTQYF.

The chain links TRBV6-5 to TRBJ1-1; 7 bases map to TRBD1. J lost 5 bases, V lost 6 bases, and 9 bases had no gene match. The CDR3 loop spans 14 amino acids. In germline, CDR1 is MNHEY, CDR2 SVGAGI. CDR3: CASRYKQGWTEAFF. DNA for the CDR3: TGTGCCAGCAGGTATAAACAGGGGTGGACTGAAGCTTTCTTT.

The V and J genes are TRBV18 and TRBJ2-7, with D tentatively TRBD2 (6 bases). CDR1 is KGHSH, CDR2 LQKENI, per germline. This CDR3 region has 14 residues. The V end was cut by 6 bases, the J end by 3 bases, with 15 bases between. CDR3 protein: CASSPKEGRYEQYF. Written as DNA, the CDR3 is TGTGCCAGCTCGCCCAAGGAGGGACGCTACGAGCAGTACTTC. The full variable domain, its missing parts supplied by reference TRBV18 and TRBJ2-7, is NAGVMQNPRHLVRRRGQEARLRCSPMKGHSHVYWYRQLPEEGLKFMVYLQKENIIDESGMPKERFSAEFPKEGPSILRIQQVVRGDSAAYFCASSPKEGRYEQYFGPGTRLTVT.

This chain uses TRBV25-1 with TRBJ1-6; D unresolved. The V gene lost 5 bases and the J gene lost 7 bases, with 18 bases spanning the gap. The CDR3 totals 16 residues. CDR1 and CDR2 from the germline V gene are MGHDK and SYGVNS. CDR3 loop: CASSWSRDFTNSPLHF. CDR3 sequence (DNA): TGTGCCAGCAGTTGGTCTCGAGACTTCACCAATTCACCCCTCCACTTT.

The chain uses TRBV12-3 or TRBV12-4 and TRBJ2-7; D call uncertain. CDR3 size: 13 residues. Trimming removed 3 bases from V and 0 bases from J, with 6 bases in between. CDR3 sequence (DNA): TGTGCCAGCAGTTTGCAGGTCTCCTACGAGCAGTACTTC. Translated: CASSLQVSYEQYF.

The chain combines TRBV19 with TRBJ1-5; 7 bases fit TRBD1. CDR3 size: 17 residues. Germline loops: CDR1 LNHDA, CDR2 SQIVND (reference sequence). J was trimmed by 1 base and V by 0 bases; bases with no gene match: 6. For the CDR3, the DNA is TGTGCCAGTAGTATAGATGAAAAGGACAGGAGCAATCAGCCCCAGCATTTT. Translated: CASSIDEKDRSNQPQHF.

This rearrangement joins TRBV10-3 to TRBJ1-1; D unresolved. The CDR3 is 17 residues long. V was pared by 3 bases and J by 1 base, with 18 bases between. Germline-derived CDR1 and CDR2 are ENHRY and SYGVKD. This CDR3 reads CAISDPSRHGGNTEAFF. In DNA form, the CDR3 reads TGTGCCATCAGTGACCCTTCTCGGCATGGAGGGAACACTGAAGCTTTCTTT.

The chain is built from TRBV4-2 and TRBJ1-1; D remains ambiguous. Germline V lookup: CDR1 LGHNA, CDR2 YNFKEQ. Trimming shortened V by 3 bases and J by 0 bases, and 8 bases separated the two germline ends. The CDR3 totals 14 residues. The CDR3 bases are TGTGCCAGCAGCCAGATCGGTATGAACACTGAAGCTTTCTTT. Amino acid sequence: CASSQIGMNTEAFF.

The chain joins TRBV6-5 to TRBJ2-3; 10 bases line up with TRBD2. The V gene's germline CDR1 is MNHEY and CDR2 SVGAGI. V gave up 6 bases and J gave up 4 bases; unmatched junction bases: 7. CDR3 length: 15 residues. The CDR3 sequence is CASRKREGPPDTQYF. The CDR3 bases are TGTGCCAGCAGAAAGCGGGAGGGGCCCCCAGATACGCAGTATTTT.

V usage is TRBV28 and J usage is TRBJ2-7; D not certain. Germline lookup yields CDR1 MDHEN and CDR2 SYDVKM. Trimming shortened V by 6 bases and J by 3 bases, and 9 bases separated the two germline ends. There are 12 residues in the CDR3. For the CDR3, the DNA is TGTGCCAGCAGCGTAATCTTCTACGAGCAGTACTTC. Encoded protein: CASSVIFYEQYF.

V gene TRBV3-1 (or the pseudogene TRBV3-2) combines with J gene TRBJ2-5; D is perhaps TRBD1 (6 bases). With 0 bases removed from V and 7 bases from J, the gap between germline ends came to 15 bases. Germline V gives CDR1 LGHDT, CDR2 YNNKEL (reference sequence). This CDR3 region has 15 residues. The CDR3: CASSQDTSQGRTQYF. CDR3 bases: TGTGCCAGCAGCCAAGATACGAGTCAGGGGAGGACCCAGTACTTC.

The chain uses TRBV3-1 (or the pseudogene TRBV3-2) and TRBJ2-5, with TRBD1 identical over 8 bases. Germline V CDR1 and CDR2: LGHDT, YNNKEL (reference sequence). V trimming: 3 bases; J trimming: 4 bases; junction bases outside the gene matches: 7. There are 15 residues in the CDR3. The CDR3 region is CASSQGQDVSETQYF. The CDR3 nucleotides read TGTGCCAGCAGCCAGGGACAGGACGTATCAGAGACCCAGTACTTC.

V is TRBV6-2 or TRBV6-3 and J is TRBJ2-1; 9 positions agree with TRBD2. Germline CDR1 reads MNHEY; CDR2 reads SVGEGT. The ends lost 0 bases at V and 7 bases at J; junction bases unmatched: 10. The CDR3 spans 17 residues. The CDR3 protein is CASSYSTGPSGRNEQFF. In nucleotides, the CDR3 is TGTGCCAGCAGTTACTCGACAGGGCCCAGCGGGAGGAATGAGCAGTTCTTC.

The chain links TRBV3-1 (or the pseudogene TRBV3-2) to TRBJ2-5, with a weak D call TRBD1 (6 bases). This CDR3 is built from 14 residues. CDR1 is LGHDT, CDR2 YNNKEL, per germline (reference sequence). Deletions cut 2 bases from V and 2 bases from J, with 9 bases between. DNA of the CDR3: TGTGCCAGCAGCCAATCAGGGGTTCAAGAGACCCAGTACTTC. Encoded protein: CASSQSGVQETQYF.

V is TRBV30 and J is TRBJ1-6, with 9 bases that match TRBD1. The CDR3 has 15 amino acids. Germline assignment: CDR1 GTSNPN and CDR2 SVGIG (reference sequence). V gave up 0 bases and J gave up 14 bases; unmatched junction bases: 11. The CDR3, as DNA: TGTGCCTGGAGTGTACTGGGACAGGGTGTCGGGGCCCTCCACTTT. It codes for CAWSVLGQGVGALHF.

This sequence joins TRBV24-1 and TRBJ2-7, with 8 positions matching TRBD1. The CDR3 loop spans 14 amino acids. Losses at the gene ends were 4 bases for V and 3 bases for J; bases not matched to a gene: 4. CDR1 is KGHDR and CDR2 is SFDVKD in the germline V gene. The CDR3: CATSETGTGYEQYF. CDR3 nucleotide sequence: TGTGCCACCAGTGAAACAGGGACAGGCTACGAGCAGTACTTC.

The chain recombines TRBV2 with TRBJ2-3, with TRBD1 identical over 9 bases. V trimming: 6 bases; J trimming: 8 bases; junction bases outside the gene matches: 3. The CDR3 runs to 12 residues. Germline assignment: CDR1 SNHLY and CDR2 FYNNEI. The CDR3: CASRGDRVTQYF. The CDR3 DNA sequence: TGTGCCAGCAGAGGGGACAGGGTTACGCAGTATTTT.

The chain is built from TRBV10-1 and TRBJ2-1; 14 nucleotides agree with TRBD2. J lost 9 bases, V lost 6 bases, and 7 bases had no gene match. The V gene's germline CDR1 is WNHNN and CDR2 SYGVQD (reference sequence). This CDR3 contains 15 residues. CDR3 amino acids: CASSLGTSGRGEQFF. CDR3 DNA sequence: TGCGCCAGCAGCCTTGGGACTAGCGGGAGAGGTGAGCAGTTCTTC.

The V call is TRBV15, the J call TRBJ1-5; 7 bases line up with TRBD1. The CDR3 is made up of 20 amino acids. V lost 3 bases, J lost 0 bases, and 17 bases stayed unmatched. Germline loops: CDR1 LNHNV, CDR2 YYDKDF (reference sequence). In nucleotides, the CDR3 is TGTGCCACCAGCAGCCCCTACCCCGGGACAGACCTCTATAGCAATCAGCCCCAGCATTTT. Translation gives CATSSPYPGTDLYSNQPQHF.